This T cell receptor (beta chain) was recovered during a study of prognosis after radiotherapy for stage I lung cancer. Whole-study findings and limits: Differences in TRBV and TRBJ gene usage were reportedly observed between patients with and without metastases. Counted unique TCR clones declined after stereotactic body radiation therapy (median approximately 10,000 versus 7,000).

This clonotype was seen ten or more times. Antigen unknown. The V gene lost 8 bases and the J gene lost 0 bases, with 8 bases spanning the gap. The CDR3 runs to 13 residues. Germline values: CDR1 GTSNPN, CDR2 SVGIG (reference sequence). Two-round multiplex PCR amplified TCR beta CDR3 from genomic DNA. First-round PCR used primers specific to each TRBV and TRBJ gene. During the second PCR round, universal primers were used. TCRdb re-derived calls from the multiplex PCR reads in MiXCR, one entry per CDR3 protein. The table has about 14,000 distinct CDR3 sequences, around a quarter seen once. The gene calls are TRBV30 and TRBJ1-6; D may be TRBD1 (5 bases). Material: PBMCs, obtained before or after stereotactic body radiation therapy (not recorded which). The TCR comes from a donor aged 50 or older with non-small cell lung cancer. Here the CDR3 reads CAGGSSYNSPLHF. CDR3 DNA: TGTGCCGGGGGGAGCTCCTATAATTCACCCCTCCACTTT.